The source of this T cell receptor (beta chain) is a study of T cell clonality in common variable immunodeficiency. Study-wide points: TCRbeta clonality was increased in CVID versus healthy controls.

This clone occurred many times. Its cognate antigen is unknown. The read ends 3 residues early relative to the CDR3; the germline J gene fills the gap. Within the sample, other DNA sequences also encode this same CDR3. Germline V gene lookup returns CDR1 SEHNR and CDR2 FQNEAQ (reference sequence). CDR3 length equals 13 residues. V lost 2 bases, J lost 1 base, and 6 bases lay in between. TCRdb keeps only in-frame clones here, not all; method: immunoSEQ multiplex PCR. This sample shows roughly 50,000 clones and no singletons; less than 4% rests with the ten largest. The chain carries TRBV7-9 and TRBJ2-7; D is undetermined. The receptor was derived from a person between 18 and 75 years old in good health. The sequenced sample consisted of peripheral blood mononuclear cells. Partial CDR3 DNA: TGTGCCAGCAGCTTACCGGGTTCCTACGAG. This encodes CASSLPGSYE. Given in full, the CDR3 is CASSLPGSYEQYF.